The 5 T cell receptor beta chains below come from one sample, sequenced in a study of PD-1 blockade in mismatch repair-deficient tumors. Produced via immunoSEQ multiplex PCR; TCRdb's table is partial and in-frame only. The sample consists of just over 25,000 clones, less than 85% of them appearing once. The sample in question was PBMCs, obtained before pembrolizumab treatment. All receptors come from an adult with mismatch repair-deficient cancer.

The CDR3 DNA sequence: TGTGCCAGCAGCTTGGGCCAGCTCGAGAGGGCCCAGTACTTC. It encodes CASSLGQLERAQYF. V and J are TRBV5-4 and TRBJ2-5, with TRBD2 as a possible D gene (5 bases). Trimming removed 0 bases from V and 9 bases from J, with 15 bases in between. Germline values: CDR1 SGHNT, CDR2 YYREEE (reference sequence). The CDR3 covers 14 residues.

The chain is built from TRBV7-2 and TRBJ1-2; 9 positions match TRBD1. The CDR3 is 16 residues long. Germline V lookup: CDR1 SGHTA, CDR2 FQGNSA. With V trimmed by 2 bases and J by 6 bases, 10 bases remained unmatched. In nucleotides, the CDR3 is TGTGCCAGCAGCTTACCATTCAGGACAGGGGCGGATGGCTACACCTTC. This codes for CASSLPFRTGADGYTF. The full variable domain, its missing parts supplied by reference TRBV7-2 and TRBJ1-2, is GAGVSQSPSNKVTEKGKDVELRCDPISGHTALYWYRQSLGQGLEFLIYFQGNSAPDKSGLPSDRFSAERTGGSVSTLTIQRTQQEDSAVYLCASSLPFRTGADGYTFGSGTRLTVV.

This chain joins TRBV7-3 and TRBJ2-2; 8 bases fit TRBD2. Germline CDR1 is SGHTA and CDR2 is FQGTGA. The CDR3 runs 17 residues. The ends lost 3 bases at V and 5 bases at J; junction bases unmatched: 11. DNA for the CDR3: TGTGCCAGCAGCTTCAGCGGGAGCGTACGTTGGACCGGGGAGCTGTTTTTT. This codes for CASSFSGSVRWTGELFF.

V and J are TRBV30 and TRBJ1-2, with a tentative D call TRBD1 (6 bases). The CDR3 loop spans 13 amino acids. The germline gives CDR1 GTSNPN, CDR2 SVGIG (reference sequence). Trimming removed 2 bases at V and 0 bases at J, with 7 bases between. The CDR3 region is CAWSRTANYGYTF. The CDR3 nucleotides are TGTGCCTGGAGTCGGACAGCTAACTATGGCTACACCTTC.

This chain links TRBV5-1 with TRBJ2-3; tentative D call: TRBD2 (5 bases). V lost 0 bases, J lost 0 bases, and 11 bases lay in between. In germline, CDR1 is SGHRS, CDR2 YFSETQ. This CDR3 is built from 16 residues. CDR3 protein: CASSLESQRSTDTQYF. Written as DNA, the CDR3 is TGCGCCAGCAGCTTGGAATCTCAGCGGAGCACAGATACGCAGTATTTT.